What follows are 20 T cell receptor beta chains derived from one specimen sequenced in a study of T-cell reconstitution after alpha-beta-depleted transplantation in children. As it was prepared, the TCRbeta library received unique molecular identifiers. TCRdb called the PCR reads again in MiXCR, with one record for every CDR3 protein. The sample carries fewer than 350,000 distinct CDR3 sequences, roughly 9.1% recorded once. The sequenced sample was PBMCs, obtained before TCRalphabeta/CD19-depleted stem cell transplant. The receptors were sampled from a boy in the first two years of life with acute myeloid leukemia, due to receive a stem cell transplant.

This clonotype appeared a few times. Here the CDR3 reads CSASPRGLMKFF. DNA for the CDR3: TGCAGTGCTAGTCCCCGAGGACTAATGAAGTTCTTC. The chain couples TRBV20-1 to TRBJ2-1; tentative D call: TRBD2 (6 bases). The CDR3 has 12 amino acids. Germline lookup yields CDR1 DFQATT and CDR2 SNEGSKA (reference sequence). The V and J ends lost 3 bases and 14 bases respectively, with 17 bases between them.

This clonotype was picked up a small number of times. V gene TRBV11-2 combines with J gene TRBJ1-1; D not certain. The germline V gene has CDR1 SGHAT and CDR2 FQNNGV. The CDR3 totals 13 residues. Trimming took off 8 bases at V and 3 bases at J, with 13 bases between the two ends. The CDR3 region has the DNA TGTGCCAGCCTTTACCCTCTTGACACTGAAGCTTTCTTT. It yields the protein CASLYPLDTEAFF.

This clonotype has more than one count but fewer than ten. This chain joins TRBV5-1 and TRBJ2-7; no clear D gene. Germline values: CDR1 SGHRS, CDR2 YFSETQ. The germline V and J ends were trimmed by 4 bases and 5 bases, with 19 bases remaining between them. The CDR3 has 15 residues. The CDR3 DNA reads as TGCGCCAGCAGCGTAGACCGATTGACAAGGAACGAGCAGTACTTC. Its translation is CASSVDRLTRNEQYF.

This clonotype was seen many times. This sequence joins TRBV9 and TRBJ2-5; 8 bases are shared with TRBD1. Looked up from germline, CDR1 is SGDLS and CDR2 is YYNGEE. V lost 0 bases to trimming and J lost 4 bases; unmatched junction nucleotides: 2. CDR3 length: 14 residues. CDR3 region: CASSVETGAETQYF. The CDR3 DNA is TGTGCCAGCAGCGTAGAGACAGGGGCAGAGACCCAGTACTTC.

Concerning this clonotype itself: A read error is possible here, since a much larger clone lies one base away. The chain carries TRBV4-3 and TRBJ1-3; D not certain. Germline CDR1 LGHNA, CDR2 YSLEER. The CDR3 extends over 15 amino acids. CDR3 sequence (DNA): TGCGCCAGCAGCCTGGTGGCGGGCTCTAGAAACACCACATATTTT. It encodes CASSLVAGSRNTTYF.

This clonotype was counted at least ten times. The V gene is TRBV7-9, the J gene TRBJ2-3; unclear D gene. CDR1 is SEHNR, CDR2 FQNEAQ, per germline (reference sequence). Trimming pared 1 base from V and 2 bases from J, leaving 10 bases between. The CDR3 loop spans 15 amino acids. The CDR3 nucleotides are TGTGCCAGCAGCTTAGTGGTAGGGCCCACAGATACGCAGTATTTT. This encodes CASSLVVGPTDTQYF. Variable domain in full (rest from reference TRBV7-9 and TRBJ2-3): DTGVSQNPRHKITKRGQNVTFRCDPISEHNRLYWYRQTLGQGPEFLTYFQNEAQLEKSRLLSDRFSAERPKGSFSTLEIQRTEQGDSAMYLCASSLVVGPTDTQYFGPGTRLTVL.

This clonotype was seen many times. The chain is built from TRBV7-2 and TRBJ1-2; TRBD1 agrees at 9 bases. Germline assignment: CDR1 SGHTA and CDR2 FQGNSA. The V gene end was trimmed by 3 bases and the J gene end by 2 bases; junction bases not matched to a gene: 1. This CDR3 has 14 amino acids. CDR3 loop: CASSFTGGNYGYTF. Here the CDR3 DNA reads TGTGCCAGCAGCTTTACAGGGGGCAACTATGGCTACACCTTC.

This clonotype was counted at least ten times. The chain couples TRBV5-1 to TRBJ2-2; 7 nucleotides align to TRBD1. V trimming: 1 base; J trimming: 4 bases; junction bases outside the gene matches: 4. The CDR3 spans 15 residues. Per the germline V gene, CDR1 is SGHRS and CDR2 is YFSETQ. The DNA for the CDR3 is TGCGCCAGCAGCTTGACAGGGGCGGGCACCGGGGAGCTGTTTTTT. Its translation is CASSLTGAGTGELFF. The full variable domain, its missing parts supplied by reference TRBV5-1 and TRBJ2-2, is KAGVTQTPRYLIKTRGQQVTLSCSPISGHRSVSWYQQTPGQGLQFLFEYFSETQRNKGNFPGRFSGRQFSNSRSEMNVSTLELGDSALYLCASSLTGAGTGELFFGEGSRLTVL.

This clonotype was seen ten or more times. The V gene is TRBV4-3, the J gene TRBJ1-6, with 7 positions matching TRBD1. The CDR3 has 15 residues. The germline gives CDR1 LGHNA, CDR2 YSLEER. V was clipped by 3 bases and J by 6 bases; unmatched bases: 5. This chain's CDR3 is CASSQADRSNSPLHF. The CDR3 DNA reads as TGCGCCAGCAGCCAGGCGGACAGGTCTAATTCACCCCTCCACTTT.

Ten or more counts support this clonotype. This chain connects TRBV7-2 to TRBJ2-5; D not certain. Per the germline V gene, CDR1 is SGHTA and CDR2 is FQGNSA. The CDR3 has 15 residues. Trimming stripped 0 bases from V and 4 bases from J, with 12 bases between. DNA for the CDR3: TGTGCCAGCAGCTTAGCTAGGGCGAACGGAGAGACCCAGTACTTC. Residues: CASSLARANGETQYF.

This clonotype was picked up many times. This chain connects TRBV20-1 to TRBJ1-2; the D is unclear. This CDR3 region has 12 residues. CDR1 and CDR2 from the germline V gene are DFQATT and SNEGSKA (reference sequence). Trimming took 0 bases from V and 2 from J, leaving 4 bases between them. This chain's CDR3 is CSARDLNYGYTF. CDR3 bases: TGCAGTGCTAGAGATCTAAACTATGGCTACACCTTC.

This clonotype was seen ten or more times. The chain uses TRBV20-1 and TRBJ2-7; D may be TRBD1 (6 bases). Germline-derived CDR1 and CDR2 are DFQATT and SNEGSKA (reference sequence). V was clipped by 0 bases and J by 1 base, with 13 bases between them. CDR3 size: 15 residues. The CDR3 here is CSARDRGSRSYEQYF. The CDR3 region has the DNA TGCAGTGCTAGAGATAGGGGGAGCCGGTCCTACGAGCAGTACTTC.

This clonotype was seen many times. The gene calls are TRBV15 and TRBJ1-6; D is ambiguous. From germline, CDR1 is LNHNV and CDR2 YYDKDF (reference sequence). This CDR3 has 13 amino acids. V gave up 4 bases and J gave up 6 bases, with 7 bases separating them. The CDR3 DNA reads TGTGCCACCAGCACGGACGGTAATTCACCCCTCCACTTT. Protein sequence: CATSTDGNSPLHF. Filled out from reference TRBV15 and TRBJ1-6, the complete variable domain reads DAMVIQNPRYQVTQFGKPVTLSCSQTLNHNVMYWYQQKSSQAPKLLFHYYDKDFNNEADTPDNFQSRRPNTSFCFLDIRSPGLGDTAMYLCATSTDGNSPLHFGNGTRLTVT.

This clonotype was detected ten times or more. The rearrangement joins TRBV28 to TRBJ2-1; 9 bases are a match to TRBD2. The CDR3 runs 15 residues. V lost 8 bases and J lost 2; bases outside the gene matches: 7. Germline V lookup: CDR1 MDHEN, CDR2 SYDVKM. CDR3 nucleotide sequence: TGTGCCAGCGGACTTCGCGGGGGGGCCTACAATGAGCAGTTCTTC. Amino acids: CASGLRGGAYNEQFF. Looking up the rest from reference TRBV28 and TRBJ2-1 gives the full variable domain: DVKVTQSSRYLVKRTGEKVFLECVQDMDHENMFWYRQDPGLGLRLIYFSYDVKMKEKGDIPEGYSVSREKKERFSLILESASTNQTSMYLCASGLRGGAYNEQFFGPGTRLTVL.

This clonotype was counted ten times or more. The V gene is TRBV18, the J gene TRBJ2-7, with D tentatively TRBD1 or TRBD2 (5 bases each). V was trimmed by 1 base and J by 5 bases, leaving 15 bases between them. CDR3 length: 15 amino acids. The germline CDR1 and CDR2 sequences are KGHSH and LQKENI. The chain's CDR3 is CASSPLPPLGHEQYF. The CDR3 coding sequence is TGTGCCAGCTCACCACTCCCCCCTCTGGGACACGAGCAGTACTTC.

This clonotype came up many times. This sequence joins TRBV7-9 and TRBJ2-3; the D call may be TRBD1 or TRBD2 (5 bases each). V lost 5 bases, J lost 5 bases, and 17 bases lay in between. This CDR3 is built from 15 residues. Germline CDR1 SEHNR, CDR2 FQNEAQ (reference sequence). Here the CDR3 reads CASSRRDPRGDTQYF. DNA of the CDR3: TGTGCCAGCAGCCGCCGGGACCCAAGGGGAGATACGCAGTATTTT.

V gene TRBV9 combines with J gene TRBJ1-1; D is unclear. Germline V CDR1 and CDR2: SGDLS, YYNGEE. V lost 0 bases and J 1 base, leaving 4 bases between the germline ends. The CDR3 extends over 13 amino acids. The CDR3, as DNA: TGTGCCAGCAGCGTAGTGAGGAACACTGAAGCTTTCTTT. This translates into CASSVVRNTEAFF.

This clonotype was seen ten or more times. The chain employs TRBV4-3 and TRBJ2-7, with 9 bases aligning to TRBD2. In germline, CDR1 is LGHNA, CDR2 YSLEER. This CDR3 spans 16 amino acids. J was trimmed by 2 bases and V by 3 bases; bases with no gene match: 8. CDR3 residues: CASSHVAGGPTYEQYF. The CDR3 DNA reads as TGCGCCAGCAGCCATGTTGCGGGAGGGCCTACCTACGAGCAGTACTTC.

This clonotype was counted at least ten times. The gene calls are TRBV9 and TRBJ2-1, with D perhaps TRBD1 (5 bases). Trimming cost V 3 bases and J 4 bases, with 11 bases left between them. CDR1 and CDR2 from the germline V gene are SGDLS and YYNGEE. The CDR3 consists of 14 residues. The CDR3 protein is CASSGGSLYNEQFF. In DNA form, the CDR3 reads TGTGCCAGCAGCGGGGGCAGCTTGTACAATGAGCAGTTCTTC.

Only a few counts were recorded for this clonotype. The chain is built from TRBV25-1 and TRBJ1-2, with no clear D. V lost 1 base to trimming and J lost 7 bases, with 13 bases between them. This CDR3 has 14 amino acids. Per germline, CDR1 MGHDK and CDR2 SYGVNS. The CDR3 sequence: CASSEFQARGGYTF. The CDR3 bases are TGTGCCAGCAGTGAATTTCAGGCCAGAGGTGGCTACACCTTC.